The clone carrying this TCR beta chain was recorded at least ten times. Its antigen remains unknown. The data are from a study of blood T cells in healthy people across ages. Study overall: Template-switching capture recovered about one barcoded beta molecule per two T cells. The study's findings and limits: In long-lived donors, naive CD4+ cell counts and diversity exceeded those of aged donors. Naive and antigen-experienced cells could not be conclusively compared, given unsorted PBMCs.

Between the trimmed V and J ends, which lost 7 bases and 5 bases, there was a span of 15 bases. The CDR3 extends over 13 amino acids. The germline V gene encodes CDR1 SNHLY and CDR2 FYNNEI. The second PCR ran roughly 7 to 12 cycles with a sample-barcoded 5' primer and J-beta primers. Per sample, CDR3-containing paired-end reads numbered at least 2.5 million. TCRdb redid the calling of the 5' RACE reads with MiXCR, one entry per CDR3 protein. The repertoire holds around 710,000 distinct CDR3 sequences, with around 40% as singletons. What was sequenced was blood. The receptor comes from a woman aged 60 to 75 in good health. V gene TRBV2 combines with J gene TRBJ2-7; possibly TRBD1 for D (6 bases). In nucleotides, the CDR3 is TGTGCCAGCATCGACAGGTTCCGGCACGAGCAGTACTTC. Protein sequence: CASIDRFRHEQYF.